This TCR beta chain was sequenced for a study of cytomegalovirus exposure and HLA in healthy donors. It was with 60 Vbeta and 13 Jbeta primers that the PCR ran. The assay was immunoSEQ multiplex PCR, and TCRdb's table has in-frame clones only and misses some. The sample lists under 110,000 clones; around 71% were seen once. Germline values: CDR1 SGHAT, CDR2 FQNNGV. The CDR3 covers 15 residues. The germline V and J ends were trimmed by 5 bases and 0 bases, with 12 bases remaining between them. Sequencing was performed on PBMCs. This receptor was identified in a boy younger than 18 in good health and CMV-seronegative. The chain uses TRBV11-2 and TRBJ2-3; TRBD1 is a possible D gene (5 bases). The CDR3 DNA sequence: TGTGCCAGCAGCCGCAGGGATTTTAGCACAGATACGCAGTATTTT. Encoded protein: CASSRRDFSTDTQYF.